This T cell receptor (beta chain) was identified during a study of cytomegalovirus exposure and HLA in healthy donors. The PCR used 60 Vbeta and 13 Jbeta primers. Method: immunoSEQ multiplex PCR; TCRdb's copy keeps in-frame clones and lacks some. The sample includes roughly 120,000 clones, about two thirds seen only once; the top ten take 8% to 8.5%. The CDR3 loop spans 14 amino acids. Deletions cut 4 bases from V and 4 bases from J, with 14 bases between. The germline V gene encodes CDR1 SGHRS and CDR2 YFSETQ. This clone showed up just a few times. Source material: PBMCs. J is TRBJ1-2 and V is TRBV5-1, with no clear D. The TCR sequence derives from a woman aged 40 to 50 in good health and CMV-seropositive. The CDR3 protein is CASSAYDIFYGYTF. The CDR3 nucleotides read TGCGCCAGCAGCGCCTACGACATCTTCTATGGCTACACCTTC.